These 25 T cell receptor beta chains were all obtained from the same sample, sequenced in a study of OX40 agonist ivuxolimab in advanced cancers. Produced via immunoSEQ multiplex PCR; TCRdb's table is partial and in-frame only. The profile shows roughly 95,000 clones, around 86% of them singletons. The source was CD4+ or CD8+ T cells sorted from blood, collected in a trial of the OX40 agonist ivuxolimab. The receptors were sampled from an adult with an advanced solid tumor such as melanoma, head and neck, liver or kidney cancer.

The chain uses TRBV7-2 and TRBJ2-7; 9 bases are a match to TRBD2. The germline CDR1 and CDR2 sequences are SGHTA and FQGNSA. This CDR3 has 15 amino acids. J lost 4 bases, V lost 0 bases, and 4 bases had no gene match. The DNA for the CDR3 is TGTGCCAGCAGCTTAGCTAGCGGGAGTATATACGAGCAGTACTTC. It translates to CASSLASGSIYEQYF.

The J gene is TRBJ2-7, the V gene TRBV7-2; maybe TRBD2 (6 bases). The CDR3 is 14 residues long. The ends were cut back, 5 bases at V and 6 bases at J, with 17 bases in the middle. Germline V gene data show CDR1 as SGHTA and CDR2 as FQGNSA. The CDR3 protein is CASSPGGDFLEQYF. The CDR3 DNA follows: TGTGCCAGCAGCCCCGGTGGGGACTTCCTCGAGCAGTACTTC.

The chain carries TRBV5-1 and TRBJ2-2, with 11 bases lining up with TRBD2. CDR1 is SGHRS and CDR2 is YFSETQ in the germline V gene. V shed 5 bases and J 1 base; nucleotides not matched to a gene: 10. This CDR3 comprises 18 residues. The CDR3 DNA follows: TGCGCCAGCAGGGTTCTAGCGGGAGGCGGCGAGAACACCGGGGAGCTGTTTTTT. As protein: CASRVLAGGGENTGELFF.

The J gene is TRBJ2-7, the V gene TRBV18; TRBD1 aligns across 9 bases. V dropped 6 bases and J dropped 5; count of bases not matched to a gene: 11. Germline V gene sequence: CDR1 KGHSH, CDR2 LQKENI. The CDR3 sequence is 15 residues long. The CDR3 DNA sequence: TGTGCCAGCTCGCCAAGAGGGACAGGGAGGAACGAGCAGTACTTC. Translated: CASSPRGTGRNEQYF.

The DNA for the CDR3 is TGTGCCAGCAGTTATCCGACACCGAACTATGGCTACACCTTC. Translation gives CASSYPTPNYGYTF. The genes are TRBV7-9 and TRBJ1-2; D unclear. There are 14 residues in the CDR3. Deletions cut 6 bases from V and 2 bases from J, with 13 bases between. Germline-derived CDR1 and CDR2 are SEHNR and FQNEAQ (reference sequence).

This chain joins TRBV5-1 and TRBJ2-1; no clear D. The CDR3 runs 16 residues. Germline CDR1 is SGHRS and CDR2 is YFSETQ. Trimming stripped 5 bases from V and 3 bases from J, with 18 bases between. In DNA form, the CDR3 reads TGCGCCAGCAGGGCGGAGCCTAGGGCCTTCTACAATGAGCAGTTCTTC. It codes for CASRAEPRAFYNEQFF. Looking up the rest from reference TRBV5-1 and TRBJ2-1 gives the full variable domain: KAGVTQTPRYLIKTRGQQVTLSCSPISGHRSVSWYQQTPGQGLQFLFEYFSETQRNKGNFPGRFSGRQFSNSRSEMNVSTLELGDSALYLCASRAEPRAFYNEQFFGPGTRLTVL.

The chain joins TRBV2 to TRBJ1-1, with TRBD1 as a possible D gene (5 bases). Germline V CDR1 and CDR2: SNHLY, FYNNEI. V lost 6 bases and J lost 4, with 15 bases in between. The CDR3 has 14 residues. CDR3 sequence: CASRGEVGSTEAFF. The CDR3 bases are TGTGCCAGCAGGGGGGAGGTTGGGAGCACTGAAGCTTTCTTT. Variable domain in full (rest from reference TRBV2 and TRBJ1-1): EPEVTQTPSHQVTQMGQEVILRCVPISNHLYFYWYRQILGQKVEFLVSFYNNEISEKSEIFDDQFSVERPDGSNFTLKIRSTKLEDSAMYFCASRGEVGSTEAFFGQGTRLTVV.

The chain couples TRBV7-9 to TRBJ2-1; D call uncertain. With 4 bases removed from V and 7 bases from J, the gap between germline ends came to 14 bases. The CDR3 extends over 14 amino acids. Germline V gives CDR1 SEHNR, CDR2 FQNEAQ (reference sequence). Here the CDR3 reads CASSWGSGLNEQFF. As DNA, the CDR3 is TGTGCCAGCAGCTGGGGTTCAGGTTTGAATGAGCAGTTCTTC.

This clone showed up many times. The chain employs TRBV7-2 and TRBJ1-1; D remains ambiguous. Germline assignment: CDR1 SGHTA and CDR2 FQGNSA. The CDR3 has 14 residues. The ends were cut back, 4 bases at V and 4 bases at J, with 13 bases in the middle. The CDR3 nucleotides read TGTGCCAGCAGCTCCTGGGGAGGACGCACTGAAGCTTTCTTT. Its translation: CASSSWGGRTEAFF.

The rearrangement uses TRBV9 and TRBJ2-7, with D possibly being TRBD1 or TRBD2 (5 bases each). Germline V gene lookup returns CDR1 SGDLS and CDR2 YYNGEE. V was cut by 3 bases and J by 6 bases, with 13 bases left in between. This CDR3 has 13 residues. DNA of the CDR3: TGTGCCAGCAGCGAACAACCTGGGGGCGAGCAGTACTTC. This sequence encodes CASSEQPGGEQYF.

The V gene is TRBV5-1, the J gene TRBJ1-1; D is unresolved. V lost 2 bases, J lost 1 base, and 6 bases lay in between. CDR1 is SGHRS and CDR2 is YFSETQ in the germline V gene. This CDR3 is 13 amino acids long. This CDR3 reads CASSLGWNTEAFF. DNA for the CDR3: TGCGCCAGCAGCTTAGGGTGGAACACTGAAGCTTTCTTT.

The CDR3, as DNA: TGCAGCGTTGCTTCTAACGGGACGGGGGAGACCCAGTACTTC. It is translated as CSVASNGTGETQYF. This chain links TRBV29-1 with TRBJ2-5, with D perhaps matching TRBD1 or TRBD2 (5 bases each). Germline CDR1 reads SQVTM; CDR2 reads ANQGSEA. The CDR3 contains 14 residues. The V end lost 4 bases, the J end lost 5 bases, and 17 bases lay between the germline ends. The entire variable domain, with the rest obtained from reference TRBV29-1 and TRBJ2-5, is as follows: SAVISQKPSRDICQRGTSLTIQCQVDSQVTMMFWYRQQPGQSLTLIATANQGSEATYESGFVIDKFPISRPNLTFSTLTVSNMSPEDSSIYLCSVASNGTGETQYFGPGTRLLVL.

The V gene is TRBV19, the J gene TRBJ2-1; tentative D call: TRBD1 (6 bases). Trimming took 8 bases from V and 10 from J, leaving 18 bases between them. The CDR3 sequence is 13 residues long. CDR1 LNHDA and CDR2 SQIVND come from the germline V gene (reference sequence). For the CDR3, the DNA is TGTGCCAGTTCCAGTAGACAGGTTGGGGAGCAGTTCTTC. It translates to CASSSRQVGEQFF.

The CDR3 loop is CASSFTQGVNTEAFF. The CDR3 DNA sequence: TGTGCCAGCAGTTTCACACAGGGGGTGAACACTGAAGCTTTCTTT. The chain carries TRBV6-5 and TRBJ1-1, with 8 bases aligning to TRBD1. This CDR3 has 15 amino acids. Looked up from germline, CDR1 is MNHEY and CDR2 is SVGAGI. V shed 4 bases and J 0 bases; nucleotides not matched to a gene: 4.

The CDR3 sequence: CASSLLAGGVYNEQFF. The CDR3 DNA reads as TGTGCCAGCAGCTTACTAGCGGGAGGGGTCTACAATGAGCAGTTCTTC. The gene calls are TRBV11-2 and TRBJ2-1; 12 bases fit TRBD2. J gave up 3 bases and V 2 bases, and 2 bases lay outside the gene matches. CDR1 and CDR2 from the germline V gene are SGHAT and FQNNGV. The CDR3 is 16 residues long.

Of note for this clone: One end of the junction does not line up with germline, which may come from a read error. This sample also contains other DNA sequences that code for the same CDR3. J is TRBJ1-4 and V is TRBV2, with no clear D. CDR3 length: 13 amino acids. Germline V gene data show CDR1 as SNHLY and CDR2 as FYNNEI. The CDR3 region is CASRSRSYEKLFF. CDR3 nucleotide sequence: TGCGCCAGCAGATCCCGTTCGTACGAAAAACTGTTTTTT.

J is TRBJ2-1 and V is TRBV5-1; no reliable D call. Trimming cost V 0 bases and J 6 bases, with 10 bases left between them. The CDR3 covers 14 residues. Germline V gives CDR1 SGHRS, CDR2 YFSETQ. The CDR3 protein is CASSLAASGNEQFF. CDR3 sequence (DNA): TGCGCCAGCAGCTTGGCCGCTTCTGGCAATGAGCAGTTCTTC. Full variable domain (missing parts from reference TRBV5-1 and TRBJ2-1): KAGVTQTPRYLIKTRGQQVTLSCSPISGHRSVSWYQQTPGQGLQFLFEYFSETQRNKGNFPGRFSGRQFSNSRSEMNVSTLELGDSALYLCASSLAASGNEQFFGPGTRLTVL.

This clone occurred once. This chain joins TRBV7-8 and TRBJ1-1; tentative D call: TRBD1 (6 bases). Germline assignment: CDR1 SGHVS and CDR2 FQNEAQ. Trimming removed 5 bases at V and 5 bases at J, with 15 bases between. CDR3 length: 14 residues. This chain's CDR3 is CASSKRVQGTEAFF. CDR3 in DNA: TGTGCCAGCAGCAAGAGAGTCCAGGGGACTGAAGCTTTCTTT.

This rearrangement joins TRBV11-1 to TRBJ2-1; weak D call: TRBD1 (5 bases). V lost 3 bases and J 1 base, leaving 13 bases between the germline ends. Germline values: CDR1 SGHAT, CDR2 FQDESV (reference sequence). The CDR3 is 16 residues long. The CDR3 sequence: CASSFQGGQSYNEQFF. The CDR3 DNA reads as TGTGCCAGCAGCTTTCAGGGCGGCCAATCCTACAATGAGCAGTTCTTC. Full variable domain (remainder filled in from reference TRBV11-1 and TRBJ2-1): EAEVAQSPRYKITEKSQAVAFWCDPISGHATLYWYRQILGQGPELLVQFQDESVVDDSQLPKDRFSAERLKGVDSTLKIQPAELGDSAMYLCASSFQGGQSYNEQFFGPGTRLTVL.

The chain couples TRBV28 to TRBJ2-2; 13 bases match TRBD2. The CDR3 sequence is 16 residues long. V gave up 5 bases and J gave up 6 bases; unmatched junction bases: 6. CDR1 and CDR2 from the germline V gene are MDHEN and SYDVKM. The CDR3 reads CASSTRLAGGSGELFF. In nucleotides, the CDR3 is TGTGCCAGCAGTACGAGACTAGCGGGAGGCTCCGGGGAGCTGTTTTTT.

This clone appeared once. This chain links TRBV28 with TRBJ2-4; tentative D call: TRBD1 (6 bases). This CDR3 region has 15 residues. The germline CDR1 and CDR2 sequences are MDHEN and SYDVKM. Trimming cost V 6 bases and J 2 bases, with 14 bases left between them. CDR3 region: CASSQQGMTKNIQYF. CDR3 nucleotide sequence: TGTGCCAGCAGCCAACAGGGTATGACCAAAAACATTCAGTACTTC. Drawing the rest from reference TRBV28 and TRBJ2-4, the complete variable domain is DVKVTQSSRYLVKRTGEKVFLECVQDMDHENMFWYRQDPGLGLRLIYFSYDVKMKEKGDIPEGYSVSREKKERFSLILESASTNQTSMYLCASSQQGMTKNIQYFGAGTRLSVL.

This clone was recorded once. This sequence joins TRBV1 and TRBJ2-7; TRBD2 is the table's D call, not checked against the DNA. TRBV1 is a pseudogene segment. The CDR3 is made up of 19 amino acids. CDR3 sequence reads: CTSSQTQSQSGASSYEQYF. The CDR3 DNA is TGCACCAGCAGCCAAACCCAAAGTCAAAGCGGGGCGAGCTCCTACGAGCAGTACTTC.

This clone was detected a few times. V gene TRBV4-2 combines with J gene TRBJ2-1; D ambiguous. Germline loops: CDR1 LGHNA, CDR2 YNFKEQ. V gave up 3 bases and J gave up 4 bases, with 16 bases separating them. The CDR3 length is 16 residues. Written as DNA, the CDR3 is TGTGCCAGCAGCCACGTACTCGAGGCATCGTACAATGAGCAGTTCTTC. Its translation is CASSHVLEASYNEQFF.

The chain combines TRBV9 with TRBJ1-2, with 7 bases aligning to TRBD1. The CDR3 is made up of 14 amino acids. With V trimmed by 4 bases and J by 4 bases, 7 bases remained unmatched. The germline gives CDR1 SGDLS, CDR2 YYNGEE. Here the CDR3 DNA reads TGTGCCAGCAGCCCCCTGACAGGGAGCTATGGCTACACCTTC. Translated, it gives CASSPLTGSYGYTF.

The V and J genes are TRBV6-1 and TRBJ1-2; D call uncertain. Trimming took off 0 bases at V and 5 bases at J, with 22 bases between the two ends. The germline CDR1 and CDR2 sequences are MNHNS and SASEGT. The CDR3 is 18 residues long. The chain's CDR3 is CASSEAQSHAYTLYGYTF. The CDR3, as DNA: TGTGCCAGCAGTGAAGCTCAGAGCCACGCCTATACTCTATATGGCTACACCTTC.